This T cell receptor beta chain appears in the sequencing data of a study of spatial heterogeneity in lung cancer. Findings of the study overall: The number of expanded tumor alpha and beta chains correlated with mutation number.

Via MiXCR, TCRdb re-called the 5' RACE reads, giving one row per CDR3 protein. The profile covers around 4,000 distinct CDR3 sequences, with about a quarter appearing a single time and roughly 14% taken by the ten largest. Time point denoted: sample taken at primary tumor resection. Tumor, nontumor lung or frozen PBMC supplied whole RNA, sequenced without sorting. Many counts were recorded for this clonotype. Its specificity is not known. This beta chain was picked up by a library intended for alpha chains and is off target, so its count carries little meaning. The TCR comes from a male donor with early-stage non-small cell lung cancer. Sequences were derived from lung tumor tissue, sampled at surgery.

For the CDR3, the DNA is TGTGCCAGCCGTGGGGGGGACTCCTACAATGAGCAGTTCTTC. This gives the protein CASRGGDSYNEQFF. The chain couples TRBV2 to TRBJ2-1; 7 bases agree with TRBD2. Germline trimming cut 8 bases from V and 0 bases from J; bases unmatched to any gene: 4. From germline, CDR1 is SNHLY and CDR2 FYNNEI. The CDR3 runs to 14 residues.